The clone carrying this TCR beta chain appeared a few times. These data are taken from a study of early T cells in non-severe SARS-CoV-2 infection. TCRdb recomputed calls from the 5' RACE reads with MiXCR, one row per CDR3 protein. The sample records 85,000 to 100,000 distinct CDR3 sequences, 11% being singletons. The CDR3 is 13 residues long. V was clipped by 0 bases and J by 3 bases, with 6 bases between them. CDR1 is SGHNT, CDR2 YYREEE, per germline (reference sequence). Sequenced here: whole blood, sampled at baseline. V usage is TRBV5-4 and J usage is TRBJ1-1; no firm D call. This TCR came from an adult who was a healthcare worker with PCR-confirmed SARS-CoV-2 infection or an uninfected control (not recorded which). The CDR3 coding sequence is TGTGCCAGCAGCTTGGACGGATACACTGAAGCTTTCTTT. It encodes CASSLDGYTEAFF.